Listed here are 5 T cell receptor beta chains from one sample, sequenced in a study of PD-1 blockade in classical Hodgkin lymphoma (TCRdb year 2020). The method was the immunoSEQ multiplex PCR assay. TCRdb limited this immuneACCESS table to in-frame rearrangements with V and J called. A share of clones is missing; checked studies link under half to unresolved V genes, and the rest is unexplained. The sample has around 21,000 clones on record, 65% to 80% of them singletons. The ten top clones hold roughly 20% of the sample. The time point label on this specimen signifies: cycle 4 day 1 (C4D1), after 6 weeks of nivolumab. All trial patients had relapsed after autologous stem cell transplantation, with cohorts A, B and C differing in prior brentuximab vedotin exposure. The starting material was peripheral blood mononuclear cells (PBMCs), obtained before the fourth cycle of nivolumab. The receptor source for this set is a human donor with classical Hodgkin lymphoma.

The rearrangement joins TRBV10-2 to TRBJ1-4; D gene ambiguous. Per the germline V gene, CDR1 is WSHSY and CDR2 is SAAADI. The CDR3 has 15 amino acids. Trimming pared 5 bases from V and 6 bases from J, leaving 16 bases between. This CDR3 is CASSPYRGGDEKLFF. As DNA, the CDR3 is TGCGCCAGCAGTCCTTATAGAGGCGGGGATGAAAAACTGTTTTTT.

In its sample, this clone was seen a few times. The V call is TRBV25-1, the J call TRBJ1-1; 9 nucleotides match TRBD1. V shed 6 bases, J shed 10 bases, and the junction held 12 bases outside the gene matches. CDR1 and CDR2 (germline): MGHDK, SYGVNS. The CDR3 length is 14 residues. CDR3 loop: CASSGTGPSGRAFF. In DNA, the CDR3 is TGTGCCAGCAGCGGGACAGGGCCATCGGGGCGAGCTTTCTTT.

J is TRBJ2-2 and V is TRBV19, with D hard to call. In germline, CDR1 is LNHDA, CDR2 SQIVND (reference sequence). CDR3 length: 13 residues. V lost 4 bases, J lost 2 bases, and 5 bases lay in between. The CDR3 region is CASSKQNTGELFF. CDR3 bases: TGTGCCAGTAGTAAGCAAAACACCGGGGAGCTGTTTTTT.

The chain employs TRBV5-1 and TRBJ2-2; 9 bases align to TRBD1. Germline trimming cut 0 bases from V and 7 bases from J; bases unmatched to any gene: 7. The germline CDR1 and CDR2 sequences are SGHRS and YFSETQ. This CDR3 spans 16 amino acids. The CDR3 sequence is CASSLGDRVVNGELFF. CDR3 DNA sequence: TGCGCCAGCAGCTTGGGGGACAGGGTAGTCAACGGGGAGCTGTTTTTT.

The chain links TRBV4-2 to TRBJ2-1, with 9 bases identical to TRBD2. The CDR3 length is 15 residues. Unmatched junction bases numbered 7, after V lost 5 bases and J lost 5 bases. Per the germline V gene, CDR1 is LGHNA and CDR2 is YNFKEQ. CDR3 in DNA: TGTGCCAGCAGCTTAATAGCGGGAGATCACAATGAGCAGTTCTTC. Translated: CASSLIAGDHNEQFF.